This is a list of T cell receptor beta chains from one sample in a study of T cell repertoires in cytomegalovirus infection. Via MiXCR, TCRdb re-called the reads, giving one row per CDR3 protein. The data hold roughly 150,000 distinct CDR3 sequences, with around 22% observed a single time. Sequenced input: PBMCs. These receptors were collected from a human donor in good health (CMV status not recorded). Some clones in this sample may be carry-over from other donors' samples. Both conserved end residues are trimmed from each CDR3. The D gene is left open where the match is weak. Only some rows state a clone size, as once, few, many or a class for expanded clones.

abundance | d_gene | v_gene | CDR3aa
few | - | TRBV3-1 | ASSQVEVAGYYNEQF
few | - | TRBV29-1 | SVLTGGGTEAF
few | - | TRBV29-1 | SVDPRSTDTQY
few | - | TRBV20-1 | SARDGSSYNEQF
few | - | TRBV12-5 | ASGLVTGDVTGELF
many | - | TRBV7-2 | ASSLGQGHTEAF
- | TRBD1 | TRBV14 | ASSQGTGGLSGLF
- | TRBD1 | TRBV28 | ASTLSGQGSEKLF
many | - | TRBV12-3/TRBV12-4 | ASSLEVGELF
- | - | TRBV12-3/TRBV12-4 | ASSLMRRGGIQGNTEAF
few | TRBD2 | TRBV20-1 | SAQWAGGVGDTQY
few | - | TRBV19 | ASSAANRENGYT
- | - | TRBV7-9 | ASSLGGQSYGYT
many | TRBD2 | TRBV7-2 | ASSLAPGLAGNEQF
many | - | TRBV5-5 | ASSSVRSSYNEQF
- | - | TRBV6-2/TRBV6-3 | ASSYSGARGGYT
many | - | TRBV7-6 | ASRSRDTVTGELF
many | - | TRBV29-1 | SVVDSPYGYT
- | - | TRBV2 | ASIFGTLNEKLF
few | - | TRBV12-3/TRBV12-4 | ASSLAQRGYT
few | TRBD1 | TRBV6-5 | ASSYGLQGAYGYT
- | - | TRBV15 | ATSNPLRASYNEQF
few | - | TRBV7-9 | ASSFAVGGETQY
few | TRBD1 | TRBV20-1 | SAGQGEGEADAF
- | TRBD1 | TRBV7-9 | ATADRGKNEQY
few | TRBD2 | TRBV7-8 | ASSLLPGLAGGLKETQY
many | - | TRBV11-2 | ASTQHGYEQY
- | - | TRBV19 | ASSIMSEQF
- | - | TRBV7-6 | ASSLSETGELF
- | - | TRBV27 | ASSLGFSPNYNEQF
few | - | TRBV5-4 | ASSYERGGEQF
many | TRBD1 | TRBV19 | ASSYPGGDQPQH
few | TRBD1 | TRBV28 | ASSVTGTAYEQY
few | TRBD1 | TRBV12-3/TRBV12-4 | ASSRQGGTEAF
many | - | TRBV7-3 | ASSSGTRNTGELF
few | - | TRBV10-3 | AISKGQNTEAF
- | TRBD1 | TRBV5-6 | ASPSRGQETQY
many | - | TRBV2 | ASSDFAGASQETQY
many | - | TRBV7-2 | ASSQRSPYEQY
- | - | TRBV7-2 | SSSLALGAQY
- | TRBD2 | TRBV5-6 | ASSLPGGYTQY
few | - | TRBV6-6 | ASSYTAGANSPLH